The subject of this entry is one TCR beta chain. What it binds is not known. In TCRdb, the 5' RACE reads were re-called with MiXCR into one record per CDR3 protein. The repertoire holds just under 550,000 distinct CDR3 sequences, with around 15% as singletons. These data are taken from a study of identical twins. General study findings and limits: Reduced insertions were recorded for abundant cord blood beta clonotypes, with no such pattern in memory repertoires. Cross-sectional statistics, not tracking of the same donors, supported the conclusions. Sequences that were out-of-frame, alpha and twin-shared displayed an excess of low generation probability.

With V trimmed by 3 bases and J by 2 bases, 4 bases remained unmatched. Germline loops: CDR1 DFQATT, CDR2 SNEGSKA (reference sequence). This CDR3 region has 14 residues. This sample was also put to use in a study of yellow fever vaccine responses in identical twins.

Sequences were obtained from CD4+ T cells sorted from blood. The source is a woman aged 18-35 years in good health. This chain joins TRBV20-1 and TRBJ2-1; 7 nucleotides agree with TRBD2. The CDR3 here is CSASELAAYNEQFF. In DNA, the CDR3 is TGCAGTGCTAGCGAGCTAGCGGCCTACAATGAGCAGTTCTTC.